The T cell receptor beta chain under discussion was sequenced for a study of cytomegalovirus exposure and HLA in healthy donors. The CDR3 runs 16 residues. Trimming removed 6 bases at V and 0 bases at J, with 17 bases between. The V gene's germline CDR1 is LGHNA and CDR2 YNFKEQ. Profiling relied on immunoSEQ multiplex PCR, and the TCRdb table lists in-frame clones only, not all of them. The data show 50,000 to 80,000 clones, around 88% seen once. This receptor was identified in a woman between 18 and 30 years old in good health and CMV-seronegative. The sequenced sample was PBMCs. This sequence joins TRBV4-2 and TRBJ1-1; D may be TRBD1 (5 bases). CDR3 loop: CASSPWVQGVNTEAFF. CDR3 nucleotides: TGTGCCAGCAGTCCCTGGGTTCAGGGCGTGAACACTGAAGCTTTCTTT.